Listed below are T cell receptor beta chains from one sample, sequenced in a study of OX40 agonist ivuxolimab in advanced cancers. Libraries were prepared by immunoSEQ multiplex PCR; TCRdb keeps only in-frame clonotypes and omits some of them. The top ten clones hold approximately 19% of a sample with over 10,000 clones, around 86% of them seen once. This sample comprised CD4+ or CD8+ T cells sorted from blood, obtained in a trial of the OX40 agonist ivuxolimab. All receptors derive from an adult with an advanced solid tumor such as melanoma, head and neck, liver or kidney cancer. Both conserved end residues are part of each CDR3. A D gene is named only where the DNA matches it firmly. Rows may omit the clone size; those that give it use once, few, many or a size class.

v_call: TRBV9; clone_size: once; j_call: TRBJ2-7; d_call: TRBD2; cdr3_aa: CASSVIGGGAGEQYF; cdr3_nt: TGTGCCAGCAGCGTAATTGGCGGGGGGGCCGGAGAGCAGTACTTC
v_call: TRBV5-7; clone_size: -; j_call: TRBJ2-6; d_call: -; cdr3_aa: CASSPSGANVLTF; cdr3_nt: TGTGCCAGCAGTCCCTCTGGGGCCAACGTCCTGACTTTC
v_call: TRBV11-2; clone_size: few; j_call: TRBJ2-2; d_call: -; cdr3_aa: CASSFGSTGELFF; cdr3_nt: TGTGCCAGCAGCTTCGGATCCACCGGGGAGCTGTTTTTT
v_call: TRBV2; clone_size: -; j_call: TRBJ2-7; d_call: -; cdr3_aa: CASSELQDVSEQYF; cdr3_nt: TGTGCCAGCAGTGAACTCCAGGACGTATCCGAGCAGTACTTC
v_call: TRBV4-2; clone_size: few; j_call: TRBJ1-1; d_call: -; cdr3_aa: CASSQDTGYAEAFF; cdr3_nt: TGTGCCAGCAGCCAAGATACCGGATATGCTGAAGCTTTCTTT
v_call: TRBV9; clone_size: -; j_call: TRBJ2-2; d_call: -; cdr3_aa: CASSVAGINTGELFF; cdr3_nt: TGTGCCAGCAGCGTAGCGGGGATAAACACCGGGGAGCTGTTTTTT
v_call: TRBV18; clone_size: -; j_call: TRBJ2-1; d_call: TRBD2; cdr3_aa: CASSTRGGVYNEQFF; cdr3_nt: TGTGCCAGCTCCACCCGGGGGGGAGTCTACAATGAGCAGTTCTTC
v_call: TRBV10-3; clone_size: -; j_call: TRBJ2-1; d_call: TRBD1; cdr3_aa: CAISPSGTGGVREQFF; cdr3_nt: TGTGCCATCAGTCCTAGTGGGACAGGGGGAGTGAGGGAGCAGTTCTTC
v_call: TRBV15; clone_size: -; j_call: TRBJ2-5; d_call: -; cdr3_aa: CATSRERQGGRETQYF; cdr3_nt: TGTGCCACCAGCAGAGAAAGGCAGGGCGGAAGAGAGACCCAGTACTTC
v_call: TRBV11-2; clone_size: -; j_call: TRBJ2-4; d_call: -; cdr3_aa: CASSPGTKNIQYF; cdr3_nt: TGTGCCAGCAGCCCGGGAACCAAAAACATTCAGTACTTC
v_call: TRBV19; clone_size: -; j_call: TRBJ1-1; d_call: -; cdr3_aa: CASRELMNTEAFF; cdr3_nt: TGTGCCAGCCGGGAACTCATGAACACTGAAGCTTTCTTT
v_call: TRBV30; clone_size: -; j_call: TRBJ1-2; d_call: -; cdr3_aa: CAWSVGQKGNYGYTF; cdr3_nt: TGTGCCTGGAGTGTAGGGCAGAAAGGTAACTATGGCTACACCTTC
v_call: TRBV7-9; clone_size: -; j_call: TRBJ1-1; d_call: -; cdr3_aa: CASSPPPSLAMNTEAFF; cdr3_nt: TGTGCCAGCAGCCCCCCTCCCTCCTTGGCCATGAACACTGAAGCTTTCTTT
v_call: TRBV27; clone_size: -; j_call: TRBJ1-2; d_call: -; cdr3_aa: CASSLQGHYGYTF; cdr3_nt: TGTGCCAGCAGTCTACAGGGTCACTATGGCTACACCTTC
v_call: TRBV7-2; clone_size: once; j_call: TRBJ2-2; d_call: TRBD1; cdr3_aa: CASSADLGQTLNTGELFF; cdr3_nt: TGTGCCAGCAGCGCCGACCTGGGACAGACATTGAACACCGGGGAGCTGTTTTTT
v_call: TRBV10-1; clone_size: -; j_call: TRBJ2-3; d_call: TRBD2; cdr3_aa: CASSEGSGLAGGPSDTQYF; cdr3_nt: TGCGCCAGCAGTGAGGGGTCGGGACTAGCGGGAGGGCCTTCAGATACGCAGTATTTT
v_call: TRBV12-5; clone_size: -; j_call: TRBJ2-7; d_call: -; cdr3_aa: CASGLSSGGEAPYEQYF; cdr3_nt: TGTGCTAGTGGTTTGTCGTCTGGCGGGGAGGCCCCCTACGAGCAGTACTTC
v_call: TRBV25-1; clone_size: -; j_call: TRBJ2-2; d_call: -; cdr3_aa: CASSEVGVQDTGELFF; cdr3_nt: TGTGCCAGCAGTGAGGTGGGGGTGCAGGACACCGGGGAGCTGTTTTTT
v_call: TRBV29-1; clone_size: -; j_call: TRBJ2-1; d_call: -; cdr3_aa: CSVYTGGNEQFF; cdr3_nt: TGCAGCGTTTATACAGGTGGCAATGAGCAGTTCTTC
v_call: TRBV5-6; clone_size: -; j_call: TRBJ2-6; d_call: -; cdr3_aa: CASSYQTAGANVLTF; cdr3_nt: TGTGCCAGCAGCTATCAAACTGCTGGGGCCAACGTCCTGACTTTC
v_call: TRBV7-9; clone_size: -; j_call: TRBJ2-2; d_call: -; cdr3_aa: CASSLNGRSEHRGAVF; cdr3_nt: TGTGCCAGCAGCTTAAACGGACGGAGCGAACACCGGGGAGCTGTTTTT
v_call: TRBV7-3; clone_size: -; j_call: TRBJ2-1; d_call: TRBD2; cdr3_aa: CASSFGGRLGNEQFF; cdr3_nt: TGTGCCAGCAGCTTCGGCGGGAGGTTGGGGAATGAGCAGTTCTTC
v_call: TRBV25-1; clone_size: -; j_call: TRBJ2-6; d_call: TRBD1; cdr3_aa: CASKQDRGASGANVLTF; cdr3_nt: TGTGCCAGCAAACAGGACAGGGGCGCCTCAGGGGCCAACGTCCTGACTTTC
v_call: TRBV19; clone_size: -; j_call: TRBJ1-6; d_call: TRBD1; cdr3_aa: CASSMAGQNNSPLHF; cdr3_nt: TGTGCCAGTAGTATGGCGGGACAGAATAATTCACCCCTCCACTTT
v_call: TRBV9; clone_size: -; j_call: TRBJ2-7; d_call: -; cdr3_aa: CASSVAPGSTYEQYF; cdr3_nt: TGTGCCAGCAGCGTAGCCCCGGGCTCTACCTACGAGCAGTACTTC
v_call: TRBV5-1; clone_size: -; j_call: TRBJ1-2; d_call: TRBD1; cdr3_aa: CASRWDGQEHGYTF; cdr3_nt: TGCGCCAGCCGCTGGGACGGACAGGAGCATGGCTACACCTTC
v_call: TRBV5-8; clone_size: -; j_call: TRBJ1-2; d_call: -; cdr3_aa: CASSWDNWGGYTF; cdr3_nt: TGTGCCAGCAGCTGGGACAATTGGGGTGGCTACACCTTC
v_call: TRBV4-1; clone_size: -; j_call: TRBJ1-2; d_call: -; cdr3_aa: CASSQRGDNYGYTF; cdr3_nt: TGCGCCAGCAGCCAACGAGGGGACAACTATGGCTACACCTTC
v_call: TRBV27; clone_size: medium-sized; j_call: TRBJ1-4; d_call: -; cdr3_aa: CASSLSMDSPNEKLFF; cdr3_nt: TGTGCCAGCAGTTTATCTATGGACAGCCCTAATGAAAAACTGTTTTTT
v_call: TRBV27; clone_size: -; j_call: TRBJ2-7; d_call: TRBD1; cdr3_aa: CASSLKAPGTAFSYEQYF; cdr3_nt: TGTGCCAGCAGTTTAAAGGCTCCCGGGACAGCTTTTTCCTACGAGCAGTACTTC
v_call: TRBV27; clone_size: -; j_call: TRBJ2-1; d_call: -; cdr3_aa: CASSLHGYSYNEQFF; cdr3_nt: TGTGCCAGCAGTTTACACGGGTACTCCTACAATGAGCAGTTCTTC
v_call: TRBV28; clone_size: -; j_call: TRBJ2-1; d_call: TRBD2; cdr3_aa: CASSPGLAGSYNEQFF; cdr3_nt: TGTGCCAGCAGCCCTGGACTAGCGGGATCCTACAATGAGCAGTTCTTC
v_call: TRBV7-8; clone_size: -; j_call: TRBJ1-1; d_call: TRBD1; cdr3_aa: CASRDETGTVLMNTEAFF; cdr3_nt: TGTGCCAGCAGAGACGAGACCGGGACAGTCCTCATGAACACTGAAGCTTTCTTT
v_call: TRBV4-1; clone_size: few; j_call: TRBJ1-2; d_call: -; cdr3_aa: CASSQSRSDSYGYTF; cdr3_nt: TGCGCCAGCAGCCAAAGCAGGTCAGATTCCTATGGCTACACCTTC
v_call: TRBV5-1; clone_size: -; j_call: TRBJ2-3; d_call: TRBD1; cdr3_aa: CASSPLDRGARADTQYF; cdr3_nt: TGCGCCAGCAGCCCATTGGACAGGGGGGCGCGCGCAGATACGCAGTATTTT
v_call: TRBV7-9; clone_size: -; j_call: TRBJ1-6; d_call: TRBD1; cdr3_aa: CASSLDSLGQGGDSPLHF; cdr3_nt: TGTGCCAGCAGCTTAGACTCGTTGGGACAGGGTGGTGATTCACCCCTCCACTTT
v_call: TRBV27; clone_size: -; j_call: TRBJ2-3; d_call: -; cdr3_aa: CASSPGTLTSTDTQYF; cdr3_nt: TGTGCCAGCAGTCCCGGGACACTTACTAGCACAGATACGCAGTATTTT
v_call: TRBV28; clone_size: few; j_call: TRBJ2-3; d_call: TRBD2; cdr3_aa: CASSFSRTSGGGDTQYF; cdr3_nt: TGTGCCAGCAGTTTCTCCAGGACTAGCGGGGGCGGAGATACGCAGTATTTT
v_call: TRBV9; clone_size: -; j_call: TRBJ2-1; d_call: -; cdr3_aa: CASSVDLVGSYNEQFF; cdr3_nt: TGTGCCAGCAGCGTAGACCTAGTTGGGTCCTACAATGAGCAGTTCTTC
v_call: TRBV9; clone_size: -; j_call: TRBJ2-2; d_call: TRBD2; cdr3_aa: CASSVSSGRALGGELFF; cdr3_nt: TGTGCCAGCAGCGTCAGTAGCGGGAGGGCCCTTGGCGGGGAGCTGTTTTTT
v_call: TRBV2; clone_size: -; j_call: TRBJ2-7; d_call: TRBD1; cdr3_aa: CASSGDRGAYEQYF; cdr3_nt: TGTGCCAGCAGTGGGGACAGGGGAGCCTACGAGCAGTACTTC
v_call: TRBV10-2; clone_size: medium-sized; j_call: TRBJ2-5; d_call: TRBD2; cdr3_aa: CASRSLAGGEETQYF; cdr3_nt: TGCGCCAGCAGGTCCCTAGCGGGGGGAGAAGAGACCCAGTACTTC
v_call: TRBV19; clone_size: -; j_call: TRBJ1-1; d_call: -; cdr3_aa: CASSIDVGFTEAFF; cdr3_nt: TGTGCCAGTAGTATAGACGTCGGATTCACTGAAGCTTTCTTT
v_call: TRBV2; clone_size: -; j_call: TRBJ2-1; d_call: TRBD2; cdr3_aa: CASSAHPSGSSYNEQFF; cdr3_nt: TGTGCCAGCAGCGCGCACCCTAGCGGGAGCTCCTACAATGAGCAGTTCTTC
v_call: TRBV7-9; clone_size: -; j_call: TRBJ1-1; d_call: -; cdr3_aa: CASSQQRMNTEAFF; cdr3_nt: TGTGCCAGCAGCCAACAGCGCATGAACACTGAAGCTTTCTTT
v_call: TRBV9; clone_size: -; j_call: TRBJ2-7; d_call: -; cdr3_aa: CASSVGGEPDYEQYF; cdr3_nt: TGTGCCAGCAGCGTCGGGGGTGAACCAGACTACGAGCAGTACTTC